A selection of T cell receptor beta chains follows, all from one sample in a study of chemoradiotherapy in HPV16-positive cancers. Sequencing used immunoSEQ multiplex PCR; TCRdb keeps in-frame clones, though not all of them. The sample yields about 33,000 clones, about 88% seen once. This sample comprised blood, obtained from a patient who underwent chemoradiotherapy. The origin of the receptors is a human donor with HPV-associated anogenital cancer. Both conserved end residues are part of each CDR3. Each record gives: V gene, D gene, J gene, CDR3 protein. The D gene is left open where the match is weak.

TRBV7-2,NA,TRBJ2-1,CASSPFGGSSYNEQFF
TRBV6-5,NA,TRBJ1-2,CASSPVGSGYTF
TRBV19,NA,TRBJ2-6,CASSITGSGANVLTF
TRBV27,NA,TRBJ1-2,CASSFGGPLNYGYTF
TRBV15,NA,TRBJ1-3,CATSVRTGTGNTIYF
TRBV27,NA,TRBJ2-5,CASSPRTPNRETQYF
TRBV29-1,NA,TRBJ2-2,CSGVSGTQAGELFF
TRBV11-2,TRBD1,TRBJ1-2,CASSAPLPGQVNYGYTF
TRBV7-3,TRBD2,TRBJ2-1,CASSRTGGSYNEQFF
TRBV21-1,NA,TRBJ1-3,CASSKRGPSGNTIYF
TRBV7-2,NA,TRBJ2-7,CASSFYEGTYEQYF
TRBV27,NA,TRBJ2-7,CASSLSGGGLSYEQYF
TRBV10-3,TRBD1,TRBJ2-2,CAITGTGNTGELFF
TRBV27,NA,TRBJ2-6,CASSLSSGANVLTF
TRBV9,NA,TRBJ2-7,CASSVGLGPTYEQYF
TRBV14,NA,TRBJ1-2,CASSQDIGPYGYTF
TRBV7-8,TRBD1,TRBJ2-3,CASSLGGRGLGTDTQYF
TRBV11-2,NA,TRBJ1-6,CASSFRDQKNSPLHF
TRBV4-1,NA,TRBJ1-1,CASSHDKFRLEAFF
TRBV4-3,NA,TRBJ2-2,CASSQGPINTGELFF
TRBV6-1,NA,TRBJ2-3,CARARDSTDTQYF
TRBV19,TRBD1,TRBJ1-2,CASGGGNYGYTF
TRBV20-1,NA,TRBJ2-7,CSATSGGEQYF
TRBV27,NA,TRBJ2-5,CASSLHSQETQYF
TRBV6-1,NA,TRBJ1-3,CASSLPDGSGNTIYF
TRBV10-3,TRBD1,TRBJ1-5,CAIGGQGDQPQHF
TRBV7-9,NA,TRBJ2-2,CASSLSDRNTGELFF
TRBV6-5,TRBD1,TRBJ2-5,CASRRDRGQETQYF
TRBV7-2,NA,TRBJ1-1,CASSPLVEGTEAFF
TRBV7-6,NA,TRBJ2-7,CASSLAGPPYEQYF